The rows below give T cell receptor beta chains drawn from one sample of a study of blood T cell repertoires in COVID-19. Here immunoSEQ multiplex PCR was the method, and the copy in TCRdb shows in-frame clones only, minus some. The data hold 150,000 or so clones, with roughly 88% observed a single time. The sample taken for sequencing was peripheral blood. Receptor source: a woman aged 55-69 years with acute or convalescent COVID-19. Both conserved end residues are part of each CDR3. A D gene is named only where the DNA matches it firmly. Rows give clone size only sometimes, using once, few, many, or a class for an expanded clone.

TRBJ2-5 | - | TRBV7-9 | - | TGTGCCAGCAGCCTAATACGGGGGGCCCAAGAGACCCAGTACTTC | CASSLIRGAQETQYF
TRBJ2-1 | once | TRBV9 | - | TGTGCCAGCAGCGTACTGGCCATCGTGCCGTACAATGAGCAGTTCTTC | CASSVLAIVPYNEQFF
TRBJ2-1 | - | TRBV7-3 | TRBD2 | TGTGCCAGCAGCTTAGAGGCTAGCGGATACAATGAGCAGTTCTTC | CASSLEASGYNEQFF
TRBJ2-7 | once | TRBV3-1/TRBV3-2 | TRBD2 | TGTGCCAGCAGCCAAGATGGGGGACTAGTGCAACAGCAGTACTTC | CASSQDGGLVQQQYF
TRBJ2-7 | once | TRBV27 | TRBD2 | TGTGCCAGCAGTTTAAGGTTGGGGCTAGCGGGGGTCTCCTACGAGCAGTACTTC | CASSLRLGLAGVSYEQYF
TRBJ1-1 | - | TRBV7-2 | - | TGTGCCAGCAGCCCCATGACAGGTCCTGTCGCTGAAGCTTTCTTT | CASSPMTGPVAEAFF
TRBJ2-3 | - | TRBV5-1 | TRBD2 | TGCGCCAGCAGCCTATATGCCGGACTAGCGGGGCTCATCGGCACAGATACGCAGTATTTT | CASSLYAGLAGLIGTDTQYF
TRBJ2-3 | - | TRBV7-7 | - | TGTGCTAGCACCCCCGTGGCTAGCACAGATACGCAGTATTTT | CASTPVASTDTQYF
TRBJ1-4 | - | TRBV6-6 | TRBD1 | TGTGCCAGCAGTTACCTAGGACAGGGGGGTAATGAAAAACTGTTTTTT | CASSYLGQGGNEKLFF
TRBJ2-1 | - | TRBV6-5 | - | TGTGCCAGCAGACGCGACAGGAACTTCTACAATGAGCAGTTCTTC | CASRRDRNFYNEQFF